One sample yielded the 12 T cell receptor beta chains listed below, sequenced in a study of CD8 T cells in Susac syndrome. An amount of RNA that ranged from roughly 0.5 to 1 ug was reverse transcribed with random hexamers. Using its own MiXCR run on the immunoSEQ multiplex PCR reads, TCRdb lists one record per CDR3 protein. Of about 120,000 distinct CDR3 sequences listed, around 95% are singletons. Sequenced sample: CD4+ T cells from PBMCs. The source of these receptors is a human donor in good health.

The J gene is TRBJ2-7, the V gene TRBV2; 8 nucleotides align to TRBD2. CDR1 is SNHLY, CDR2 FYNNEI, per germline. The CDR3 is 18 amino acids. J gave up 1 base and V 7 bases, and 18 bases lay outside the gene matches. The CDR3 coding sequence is TGTGCCAGCACGGCCCTCGTGGGGACTAGTATGAAGTCCTACGAGCAGTACTTC. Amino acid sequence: CASTALVGTSMKSYEQYF. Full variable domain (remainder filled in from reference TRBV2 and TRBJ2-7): EPEVTQTPSHQVTQMGQEVILRCVPISNHLYFYWYRQILGQKVEFLVSFYNNEISEKSEIFDDQFSVERPDGSNFTLKIRSTKLEDSAMYFCASTALVGTSMKSYEQYFGPGTRLTVT.

The CDR3 sequence is CASSFLENTEAFF. In DNA, the CDR3 is TGTGCCAGCAGCTTTCTGGAAAACACTGAAGCTTTCTTT. V and J are TRBV27 and TRBJ1-1; no definite D call. Germline V lookup: CDR1 MNHEY, CDR2 SMNVEV (reference sequence). The CDR3 extends over 13 amino acids. V lost 6 bases, J lost 2 bases, and 10 bases lay in between.

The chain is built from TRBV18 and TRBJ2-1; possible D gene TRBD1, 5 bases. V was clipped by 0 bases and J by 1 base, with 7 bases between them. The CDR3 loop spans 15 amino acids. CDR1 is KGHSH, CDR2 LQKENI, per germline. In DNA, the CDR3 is TGTGCCAGCTCACCACCCCAGGGATCCTACAATGAGCAGTTCTTC. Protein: CASSPPQGSYNEQFF.

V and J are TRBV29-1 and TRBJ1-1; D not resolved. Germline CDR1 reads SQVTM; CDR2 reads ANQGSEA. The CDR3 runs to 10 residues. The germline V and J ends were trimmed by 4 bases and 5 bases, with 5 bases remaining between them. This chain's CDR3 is CSVGETEAFF. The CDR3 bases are TGCAGCGTTGGGGAGACTGAAGCTTTCTTT. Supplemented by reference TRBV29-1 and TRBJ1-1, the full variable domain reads SAVISQKPSRDICQRGTSLTIQCQVDSQVTMMFWYRQQPGQSLTLIATANQGSEATYESGFVIDKFPISRPNLTFSTLTVSNMSPEDSSIYLCSVGETEAFFGQGTRLTVV.

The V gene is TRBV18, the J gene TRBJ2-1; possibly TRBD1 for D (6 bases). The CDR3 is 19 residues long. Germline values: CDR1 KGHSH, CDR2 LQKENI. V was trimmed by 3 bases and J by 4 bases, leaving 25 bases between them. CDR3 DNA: TGTGCCAGCTCACCCCGCCAACAGGGACGGGGCTGGGGGTACAATGAGCAGTTCTTC. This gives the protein CASSPRQQGRGWGYNEQFF.

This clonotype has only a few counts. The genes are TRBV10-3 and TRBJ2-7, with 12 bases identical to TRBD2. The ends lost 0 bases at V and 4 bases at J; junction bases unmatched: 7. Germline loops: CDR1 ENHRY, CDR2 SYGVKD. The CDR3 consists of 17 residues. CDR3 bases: TGTGCCATCAGTGAGTCGACTACTAGCGGGAGGTGGTACGAGCAGTACTTC. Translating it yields CAISESTTSGRWYEQYF.

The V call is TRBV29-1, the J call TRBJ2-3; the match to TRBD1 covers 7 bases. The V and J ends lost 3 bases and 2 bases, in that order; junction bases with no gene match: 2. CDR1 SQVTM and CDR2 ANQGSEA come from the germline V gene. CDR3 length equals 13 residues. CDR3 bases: TGCAGCGTTGAGGGACAGACCACAGATACGCAGTATTTT. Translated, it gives CSVEGQTTDTQYF.

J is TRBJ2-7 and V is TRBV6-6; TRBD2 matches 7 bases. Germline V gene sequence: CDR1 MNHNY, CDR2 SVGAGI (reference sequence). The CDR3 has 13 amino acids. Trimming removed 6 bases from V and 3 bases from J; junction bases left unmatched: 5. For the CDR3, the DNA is TGTGCCAGCAGGCCCGGGGGGTTCTACGAGCAGTACTTC. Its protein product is CASRPGGFYEQYF.

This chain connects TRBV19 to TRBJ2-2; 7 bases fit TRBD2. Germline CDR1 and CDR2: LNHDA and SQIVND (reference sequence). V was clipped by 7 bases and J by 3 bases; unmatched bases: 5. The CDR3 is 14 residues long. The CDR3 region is CASNGGTYTGELFF. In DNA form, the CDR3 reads TGTGCCAGTAACGGGGGGACCTACACCGGGGAGCTGTTTTTT.

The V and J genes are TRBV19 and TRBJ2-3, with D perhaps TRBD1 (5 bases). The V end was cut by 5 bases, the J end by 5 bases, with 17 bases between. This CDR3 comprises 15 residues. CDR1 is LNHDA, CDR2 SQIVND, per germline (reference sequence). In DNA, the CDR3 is TGTGCCAGTAGTCCTCAGGGCCTGGTGGAAGATACGCAGTATTTT. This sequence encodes CASSPQGLVEDTQYF.

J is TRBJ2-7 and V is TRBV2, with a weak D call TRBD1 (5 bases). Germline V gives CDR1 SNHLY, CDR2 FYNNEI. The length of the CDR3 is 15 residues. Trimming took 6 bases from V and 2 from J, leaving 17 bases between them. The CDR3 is CASRSSATATYEQYF. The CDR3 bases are TGTGCCAGCAGATCCTCCGCGACAGCGACCTACGAGCAGTACTTC.

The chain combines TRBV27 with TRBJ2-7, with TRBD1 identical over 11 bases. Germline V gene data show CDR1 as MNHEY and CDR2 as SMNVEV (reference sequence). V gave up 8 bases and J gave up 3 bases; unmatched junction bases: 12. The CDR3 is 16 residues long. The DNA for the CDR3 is TGTGCCAGCCGAGATCCTAGCGGGACAGGGGGCTACGAGCAGTACTTC. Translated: CASRDPSGTGGYEQYF.